This T cell receptor (beta chain) was documented in a study of T cell responses to AZD1222 COVID-19 vaccine (dated by TCRdb to the early 2020s). For context, the study as a whole: AZD1222 recipients whose second dose came at about 4 weeks and those whose second dose came at about 12 weeks were combined into one group, since spike-specific TCR depth and breadth did not differ between the two schedules. Trial participants were enrolled into age subgroups of 18-55, 56-69 and 70-plus years, which contained around 150, 28 and 57 TCR-sequenced participants, respectively. TCR sequencing was performed for more than 230 trial participants, of whom 207 were given two doses of AZD1222 and around 25 were given two doses of MenACWY control vaccine.

The germline V gene yields SGHRS for CDR1 and YFSETQ for CDR2. The CDR3 sequence holds 13 residues, the cysteine and phenylalanine included. The only DNA kept is the CDR3, 39 bases in frame from the first base. V is cut by 2 bases and J by 2 bases, and the space between the germline ends is 8 bases. The CDR3 regions of human TCRbeta chains were analyzed by immunosequencing. The authors processed their data as follows. TCRs in the repertoires were compared against a reference library of SARS-CoV-2-specific TCRs that had been generated with the MIRA antigen-specificity platform. Breadth was defined as the fraction of unique TCRs that were SARS-CoV-2-associated. Depth was defined as the fraction of total T cells that were SARS-CoV-2-associated. Using the MIRA data, each spike-specific TCR was assigned both to the spike region to which the TCR was reactive and to a CD4 or CD8 class. Log10-transformed breadth and depth values were compared by one-way ANOVA with Sidak's multiple comparisons tests. As stored in TCRdb, this immuneACCESS dataset retains in-frame rearrangements with V and J assigned. A fraction of the clones does not appear; measured against another copy, unresolved V genes explain less than half of the discrepancy, and the remainder lacks a known reason. Clone size and the V and J calls come from that table; the DNA yielded D and trimming. Counted in this sample were over 85,000 clones; around nine tenths of them appeared once. The top ten clones comprise 10% to 15% of the sample.

As for this clone: Its antigen remains undetermined. Per-base quality was not reported, and no clone a single base away is much larger than it.

The investigation overall reported the following: In the small 56-69-year group, the increase in depth fell short of significance, most likely because of low power. The whole spike protein was spanned by vaccine-associated CD4 TCRs, and dominant responses were seen in regions 160-218 and 743-854. Participants were mostly white British, with more females than males. The authors suggested clonal diversity may have been underestimated. Reportedly, close to half of the unique spike-specific TCRs recognized epitopes lying outside the regions that are mutated in the B.1.351 and B.1.1.7 variants. No day 14 peak-response samples were available, so repertoires were characterized only after the peak T cell response. Conclusions about previously exposed vaccinees are limited because only five to seven AZD1222 recipients were SARS-CoV-2 seropositive at baseline. Spike-specific TCR breadth and depth rose significantly after two AZD1222 doses compared with day 0 and with MenACWY recipients.

In light of the paper, this sample's time point label describes: baseline before first vaccination. Samples from vaccinated people were obtained from the UK trials COV001 and COV002, which included a single-blind randomized controlled phase 2/3 trial of AZD1222 (ChAdOx1 nCoV-19) in healthy adults. For TCRbeta chain sequencing, PBMC samples were collected from trial participants at day 0 and at day 28 after the second dose. The chain employs TRBV5-1 and TRBJ2-7; no D gene is confidently identified. This sequence originates from an adult in good health. The sequencing here drew on peripheral blood, taken on day 0 of AZD1222 vaccination. At the DNA level, the sequence is TGCGCCAGCAGCTTTGACATTGCCTACGAGCAGTACTTC. It codes for CASSFDIAYEQYF.